Below are 27 T cell receptor beta chains sequenced from a single sample in a study of low-dose radiotherapy and immunotherapy resistance in tumors. Time point in this sample: after trial treatment. Treatment in this sample: LDRT plus nivolumab, ipilimumab, low-dose cyclophosphamide and aspirin (RACIN trial). TRAV- and TRBV-specific primers, spanning alpha and beta chains, primed first-strand cDNA. TCR amplification used roughly 20 PCR cycles, a constant-region primer and a V-primer adapter. From the reads, TCRdb called clonotypes with MiXCR, one entry per CDR3 protein. The sample carries roughly 100,000 distinct CDR3 sequences, 20% recorded once. This specimen consisted of PBMCs, obtained after low-dose radiotherapy plus immunotherapy. The receptors here all came from a male donor with prostate cancer.

This clonotype was picked up many times. V and J are TRBV7-9 and TRBJ2-5, with 14 bases that match TRBD2. The CDR3 extends over 19 amino acids. J gave up 5 bases and V 0 bases, and 11 bases lay outside the gene matches. In germline, CDR1 is SEHNR, CDR2 FQNEAQ (reference sequence). The CDR3 reads CASSLATSGGAKFVETQYF. In DNA, the CDR3 is TGTGCCAGCAGCTTAGCGACTAGCGGGGGGGCCAAGTTCGTGGAGACCCAGTACTTC.

This clonotype was seen many times. The rearrangement uses TRBV2 and TRBJ2-1; 9 bases fit TRBD2. The V gene end was trimmed by 10 bases and the J gene end by 4 bases; junction bases not matched to a gene: 14. Germline assignment: CDR1 SNHLY and CDR2 FYNNEI. The CDR3 sequence is 16 residues long. Here the CDR3 reads CATLAGTSPKYNEQFF. DNA of the CDR3: TGTGCCACCCTAGCGGGGACGTCACCTAAATACAATGAGCAGTTCTTC.

This clonotype was seen repeatedly, ten times or more. V and J are TRBV10-3 and TRBJ2-3; TRBD1 matches at 9 bases. Trimming at V came to 8 bases and at J to 2 bases, leaving 2 bases not matched to a gene. Germline V gives CDR1 ENHRY, CDR2 SYGVKD. This CDR3 is built from 13 residues. The CDR3 DNA is TGTGCCATCTGGGACAGGGACACAGATACGCAGTATTTT. Translation: CAIWDRDTDTQYF.

This clonotype was seen at least ten times. This chain connects TRBV19 to TRBJ1-5, with D maybe TRBD1 (6 bases). V lost 3 bases to trimming and J lost 6 bases, with 12 bases between them. Looked up from germline, CDR1 is LNHDA and CDR2 is SQIVND (reference sequence). This CDR3 region has 14 residues. Written as DNA, the CDR3 is TGTGCCAGTAGTATGAGGGGGGGTGGTCAGCCCCAGCATTTT. As protein: CASSMRGGGQPQHF.

This clonotype was seen many times. The chain combines TRBV2 with TRBJ2-7; D not certain. This CDR3 region has 12 residues. Germline V gene data show CDR1 as SNHLY and CDR2 as FYNNEI. V gave up 8 bases and J gave up 5 bases, with 13 bases separating them. The CDR3 here is CASRPQSDEQYF. The CDR3 DNA sequence: TGTGCCAGCCGACCCCAGAGCGACGAGCAGTACTTC.

This clonotype has more than one count but fewer than ten. The chain couples TRBV28 to TRBJ1-2; TRBD1 aligns across 7 bases. The CDR3 loop spans 13 amino acids. In germline, CDR1 is MDHEN, CDR2 SYDVKM. Trimming cost V 7 bases and J 4 bases; bases outside gene matches: 6. CDR3: CASTLGQAYGYTF. The CDR3 nucleotides read TGTGCCAGCACCCTTGGACAGGCCTATGGCTACACCTTC.

This clonotype showed up many times. This chain joins TRBV7-2 and TRBJ2-7; 11 nucleotides line up with TRBD2. This CDR3 is built from 15 residues. After removal of 4 bases from V and 2 bases from J, the junction contained 4 bases not matched to a gene. Per the germline V gene, CDR1 is SGHTA and CDR2 is FQGNSA. CDR3 sequence (DNA): TGTGCCAGCAGCTCAACTAGCGGGGGTACCTACGAGCAGTACTTC. Translation: CASSSTSGGTYEQYF.

This clonotype was observed many times. The chain combines TRBV11-1 with TRBJ2-3; no clear D. Germline loops: CDR1 SGHAT, CDR2 FQDESV (reference sequence). The V end was cut by 5 bases, the J end by 0 bases, with 12 bases between. This CDR3 contains 15 residues. CDR3 DNA sequence: TGTGCCAGCAGCGCCCCTGTGGGGAGCACAGATACGCAGTATTTT. It encodes CASSAPVGSTDTQYF. The full variable domain, rest sourced from reference TRBV11-1 and TRBJ2-3, is EAEVAQSPRYKITEKSQAVAFWCDPISGHATLYWYRQILGQGPELLVQFQDESVVDDSQLPKDRFSAERLKGVDSTLKIQPAELGDSAMYLCASSAPVGSTDTQYFGPGTRLTVL.

This clonotype has a count of ten or more. The chain is built from TRBV10-3 and TRBJ2-1; 8 bases are shared with TRBD1. This CDR3 is built from 15 residues. CDR1 ENHRY and CDR2 SYGVKD come from the germline V gene. V lost 8 bases, J lost 5 bases, and 11 bases stayed unmatched. CDR3: CAISPDRGRNNEQFF. The CDR3 nucleotides are TGTGCCATCTCTCCTGACAGGGGACGCAACAATGAGCAGTTCTTC.

This clonotype was seen at least ten times. The chain couples TRBV5-1 to TRBJ1-1, with D tentatively TRBD1 (5 bases). This CDR3 has 14 amino acids. V lost 5 bases and J lost 3, with 14 bases in between. The germline gives CDR1 SGHRS, CDR2 YFSETQ. The CDR3 loop is CASSFQGSDTEAFF. Written as DNA, the CDR3 is TGCGCCAGCAGTTTCCAGGGATCGGACACTGAAGCTTTCTTT. The whole variable domain, filled in from reference TRBV5-1 and TRBJ1-1, reads KAGVTQTPRYLIKTRGQQVTLSCSPISGHRSVSWYQQTPGQGLQFLFEYFSETQRNKGNFPGRFSGRQFSNSRSEMNVSTLELGDSALYLCASSFQGSDTEAFFGQGTRLTVV.

The sample holds many counts of this clonotype. The J gene is TRBJ2-6, the V gene TRBV7-9, with D possibly being TRBD1 or TRBD2 (5 bases each). The CDR3 is made up of 16 amino acids. Looked up from germline, CDR1 is SEHNR and CDR2 is FQNEAQ (reference sequence). V was pared by 11 bases and J by 0 bases, with 17 bases between. CDR3 amino acids: CAPRDHNHSGANVLTF. DNA of the CDR3: TGTGCCCCACGGGACCACAACCACTCTGGGGCCAACGTCCTGACTTTC.

V gene TRBV12-3 or TRBV12-4 combines with J gene TRBJ2-2; no reliable D call. The V and J ends lost 5 bases and 2 bases respectively, with 6 bases between them. This CDR3 comprises 13 residues. The CDR3 DNA reads as TGTGCCAGCAGTCCCTCAAACACCGGGGAGCTGTTTTTT. Protein sequence: CASSPSNTGELFF.

There are many counts of this clonotype. This sequence joins TRBV30 and TRBJ1-1; D gene ambiguous. From germline, CDR1 is GTSNPN and CDR2 SVGIG (reference sequence). Trimming removed 5 bases from V and 1 base from J, with 8 bases in between. This CDR3 is 12 amino acids long. Here the CDR3 DNA reads TGTGCCTGGTCATTGGGGAACACTGAAGCTTTCTTT. It codes for CAWSLGNTEAFF.

This clonotype came up many times. The chain links TRBV3-1 to TRBJ2-2; possible D gene TRBD1, 6 bases. Germline V gene sequence: CDR1 LGHDT, CDR2 YNNKEL (reference sequence). Trimming stripped 1 base from V and 6 bases from J, with 15 bases between. The CDR3 totals 16 residues. The CDR3 protein is CASSQGQAVVSGELFF. The CDR3 nucleotides read TGTGCCAGCAGCCAAGGACAGGCGGTAGTCTCCGGGGAGCTGTTTTTT.

This clonotype was observed at least ten times. The chain has TRBV2 and TRBJ2-2; 13 positions match TRBD2. Per germline, CDR1 SNHLY and CDR2 FYNNEI. The CDR3 runs 19 residues. J gave up 6 bases and V 3 bases, and 13 bases lay outside the gene matches. The CDR3 sequence is CASSDEGLAGALGPGELFF. The CDR3, as DNA: TGTGCCAGCAGTGATGAAGGACTAGCGGGGGCTCTAGGTCCCGGGGAGCTGTTTTTT.

This clonotype was counted a few times. The chain combines TRBV30 with TRBJ1-2; D is possibly TRBD1 (6 bases). CDR3 size: 13 residues. The V gene's germline CDR1 is GTSNPN and CDR2 SVGIG (reference sequence). Trimming pared 1 base from V and 2 bases from J, leaving 8 bases between. The CDR3 loop is CAWSDTGNYGYTF. The CDR3 nucleotides read TGTGCCTGGAGTGACACAGGGAACTATGGCTACACCTTC. The variable domain in full, completed from reference TRBV30 and TRBJ1-2, reads SQTIHQWPATLVQPVGSPLSLECTVEGTSNPNLYWYRQAAGRGLQLLFYSVGIGQISSEVPQNLSASRPQDRQFILSSKKLLLSDSGFYLCAWSDTGNYGYTFGSGTRLTVV.

This clonotype was recorded many times. The rearrangement links TRBV6-2 or TRBV6-3 to TRBJ2-5, with D tentatively TRBD1 (7 bases). CDR1 MNHEY and CDR2 SVGEGT come from the germline V gene. The CDR3 is made up of 13 amino acids. Trimming shortened V by 6 bases and J by 2 bases, and 10 bases separated the two germline ends. Written as DNA, the CDR3 is TGTGCCAGCAGGGCGGGACAGCAAGAGACCCAGTACTTC. It translates to CASRAGQQETQYF.

This clonotype was seen at least ten times. The V call is TRBV7-2, the J call TRBJ2-2; 12 bases match TRBD2. CDR1 is SGHTA and CDR2 is FQGNSA in the germline V gene. The CDR3 is 16 amino acids. Trimming took 5 bases from V and 7 from J; bases not matched to a gene: 8. CDR3 DNA: TGTGCCAGCAGCCCGTCTAGCGGGGGGGCCGGCGGGGAGCTGTTTTTT. It encodes CASSPSSGGAGGELFF.

Comments on this clonotype: This is likely a read error, given that the CDR3 carries no conserved phenylalanine or tryptophan at its end. V usage is TRBV7-9 and J usage is TRBJ2-1, with 7 bases identical to TRBD2. Germline V CDR1 and CDR2: SEHNR, FQNEAQ (reference sequence). Trimming removed 4 bases from V and 8 bases from J; junction bases left unmatched: 11. There are 15 residues in the CDR3. The CDR3 DNA is TGTGCCAGCAGCTACCCCGGACTAGTCCCCCATGAGCAGTTCTGT. As protein: CASSYPGLVPHEQFC.

Details on this clonotype: Since a far larger clone is one base different, this is likely a read error. The chain links TRBV6-5 to TRBJ2-3; D unresolved. Looked up from germline, CDR1 is MNHEY and CDR2 is SVGAGI. There are 15 residues in the CDR3. CDR3 sequence reads: CACSYSNGWEDTQYF. The CDR3 nucleotides are TGTGCCTGCAGTTACTCGAACGGTTGGGAAGATACGCAGTATTTT.

This clonotype occurred many times. CDR3 protein: CASSQTGSGEQYF. The DNA of the CDR3 is TGCGCCAGCAGCCAGACAGGGTCAGGCGAGCAGTACTTC. This sequence joins TRBV4-1 and TRBJ2-7, with 7 bases fitting TRBD1. Germline CDR1 MGHRA, CDR2 YSYEKL. The length of the CDR3 is 13 residues. With 3 bases clipped from V and 6 bases from J, the junction kept 5 bases outside the gene matches.

This clonotype was counted ten times or more. The gene calls are TRBV12-3 or TRBV12-4 and TRBJ2-7; 8 positions match TRBD1. V dropped 5 bases and J dropped 3; count of bases not matched to a gene: 6. There are 14 residues in the CDR3. The CDR3 coding sequence is TGTGCCAGCAGTGCCGGGACAGGTGGCTACGAGCAGTACTTC. It translates to CASSAGTGGYEQYF.

This clonotype was seen many times. The chain links TRBV13 to TRBJ2-5, with 9 bases matching TRBD1. V dropped 5 bases and J dropped 4; count of bases not matched to a gene: 8. Germline CDR1 and CDR2: PRHDT and FYEKMQ (reference sequence). CDR3 length equals 15 residues. CDR3 sequence reads: CASSPWTGARETQYF. In DNA, the CDR3 is TGTGCCAGCAGCCCCTGGACAGGGGCCCGAGAGACCCAGTACTTC.

This clonotype was picked up many times. This chain links TRBV12-3 or TRBV12-4 with TRBJ2-1; 7 nucleotides line up with TRBD2. V shed 8 bases and J 5 bases; nucleotides not matched to a gene: 12. The CDR3 has 15 amino acids. This CDR3 is CASLLGEGGNNEQFF. CDR3 in DNA: TGTGCCAGCCTGCTCGGGGAGGGTGGGAACAATGAGCAGTTCTTC.

This clonotype was detected many times. The chain joins TRBV2 to TRBJ2-5, with D hard to call. Trimming left V 8 bases short and J 2 bases short, with 18 bases between. This CDR3 is 15 amino acids long. CDR1 is SNHLY, CDR2 FYNNEI, per germline. This CDR3 is CASSRQISTQETQYF. As DNA, the CDR3 is TGTGCCAGCTCCAGACAAATCTCGACACAAGAGACCCAGTACTTC.

This clonotype was counted ten times or more. The chain combines TRBV6-5 with TRBJ2-7; 9 bases map to TRBD1. Trimming took 5 bases from V and 3 from J; bases not matched to a gene: 5. Germline V CDR1 and CDR2: MNHEY, SVGAGI. CDR3 size: 14 residues. DNA of the CDR3: TGTGCCAGCAGTCCCGGGACAGGGAACTACGAGCAGTACTTC. Amino acid sequence: CASSPGTGNYEQYF.

Of note for this clonotype: This is likely an artifact of a read error, given a far larger clone one base away. The rearrangement uses TRBV11-2 and TRBJ2-5; D gene uncertain. The CDR3 sequence is 14 residues long. Germline CDR1 reads SGHAT; CDR2 reads FQNNGV. Trimming left V 5 bases short and J 1 base short, with 11 bases between. The DNA of the CDR3 is TGTGCCAGCAGCCAATTTGACGGCCAAGAGACCCAGTACTTC. It codes for CASSQFDGQETQYF.